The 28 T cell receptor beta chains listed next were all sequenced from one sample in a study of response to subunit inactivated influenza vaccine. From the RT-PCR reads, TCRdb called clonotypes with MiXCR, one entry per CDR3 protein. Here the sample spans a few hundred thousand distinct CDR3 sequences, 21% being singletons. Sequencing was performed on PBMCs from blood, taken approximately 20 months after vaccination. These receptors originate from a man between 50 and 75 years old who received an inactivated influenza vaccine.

The CDR3 reads CASRQGWAKNIQYF. CDR3 nucleotide sequence: TGTGCCAGCAGACAGGGATGGGCCAAAAACATTCAGTACTTC. The rearrangement uses TRBV27 and TRBJ2-4, with a weak D call TRBD1 (6 bases). V dropped 6 bases and J dropped 1 base, with 10 bases sitting between them. This CDR3 is built from 14 residues. Germline CDR1 MNHEY, CDR2 SMNVEV (reference sequence).

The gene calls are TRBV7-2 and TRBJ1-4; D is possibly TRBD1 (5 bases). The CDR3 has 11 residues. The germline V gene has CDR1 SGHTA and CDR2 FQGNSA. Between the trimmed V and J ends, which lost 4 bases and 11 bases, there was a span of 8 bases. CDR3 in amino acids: CASSWRGKLFF. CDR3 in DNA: TGTGCCAGCAGCTGGCGGGGGAAACTGTTTTTT.

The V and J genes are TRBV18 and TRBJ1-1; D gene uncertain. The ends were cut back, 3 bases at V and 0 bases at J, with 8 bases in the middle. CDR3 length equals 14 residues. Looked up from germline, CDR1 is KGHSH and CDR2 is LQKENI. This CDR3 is CASSPARLNTEAFF. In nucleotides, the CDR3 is TGTGCCAGCTCACCGGCCAGGTTGAACACTGAAGCTTTCTTT.

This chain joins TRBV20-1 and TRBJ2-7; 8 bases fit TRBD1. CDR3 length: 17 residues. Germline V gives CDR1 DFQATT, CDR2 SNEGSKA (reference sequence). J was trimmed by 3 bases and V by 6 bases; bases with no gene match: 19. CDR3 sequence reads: CSARGQERIESHYEQYF. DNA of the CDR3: TGCAGTGCCCGGGGACAGGAAAGAATCGAATCGCACTACGAGCAGTACTTC.

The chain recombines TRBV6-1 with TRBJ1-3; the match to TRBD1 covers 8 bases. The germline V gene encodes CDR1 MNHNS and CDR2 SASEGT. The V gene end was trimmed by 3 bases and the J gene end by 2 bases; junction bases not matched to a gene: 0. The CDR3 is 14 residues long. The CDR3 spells CASSEGQAGNTIYF. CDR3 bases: TGTGCCAGCAGTGAGGGACAGGCTGGAAACACCATATATTTT.

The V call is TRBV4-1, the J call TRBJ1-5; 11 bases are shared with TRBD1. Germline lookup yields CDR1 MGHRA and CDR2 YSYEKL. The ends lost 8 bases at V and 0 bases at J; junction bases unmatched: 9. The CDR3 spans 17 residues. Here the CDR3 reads CASHRTGGPNSNQPQHF. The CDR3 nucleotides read TGCGCCAGCCACAGGACAGGGGGCCCGAATAGCAATCAGCCCCAGCATTTT.

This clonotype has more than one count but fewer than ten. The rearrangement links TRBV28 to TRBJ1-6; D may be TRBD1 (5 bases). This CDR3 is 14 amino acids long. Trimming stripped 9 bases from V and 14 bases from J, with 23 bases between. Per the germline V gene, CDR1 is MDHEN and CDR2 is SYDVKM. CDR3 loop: CASQPPGPNRALHF. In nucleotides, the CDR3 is TGTGCCAGTCAACCTCCGGGACCCAATAGGGCCCTCCACTTT.

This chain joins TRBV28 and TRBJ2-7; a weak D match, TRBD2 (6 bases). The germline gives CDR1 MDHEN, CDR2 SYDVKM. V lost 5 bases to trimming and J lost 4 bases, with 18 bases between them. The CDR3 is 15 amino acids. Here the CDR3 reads CASSPPGLILYEQYF. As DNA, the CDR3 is TGTGCCAGCAGTCCGCCGGGACTGATACTTTACGAGCAGTACTTC.

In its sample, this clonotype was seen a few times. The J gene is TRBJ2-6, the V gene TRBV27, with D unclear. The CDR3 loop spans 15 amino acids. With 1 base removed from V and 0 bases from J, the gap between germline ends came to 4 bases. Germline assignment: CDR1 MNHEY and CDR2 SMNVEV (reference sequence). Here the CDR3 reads CASSLLGSGANVLTF. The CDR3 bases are TGTGCCAGCAGTTTATTGGGCTCTGGGGCCAACGTCCTGACTTTC.

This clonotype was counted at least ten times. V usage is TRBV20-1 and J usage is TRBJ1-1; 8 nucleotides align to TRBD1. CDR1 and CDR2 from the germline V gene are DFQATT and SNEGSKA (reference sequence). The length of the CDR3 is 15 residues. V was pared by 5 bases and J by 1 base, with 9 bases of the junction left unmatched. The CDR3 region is CSAFLWGQANTEAFF. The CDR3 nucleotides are TGCAGTGCTTTCTTATGGGGACAGGCGAACACTGAAGCTTTCTTT.

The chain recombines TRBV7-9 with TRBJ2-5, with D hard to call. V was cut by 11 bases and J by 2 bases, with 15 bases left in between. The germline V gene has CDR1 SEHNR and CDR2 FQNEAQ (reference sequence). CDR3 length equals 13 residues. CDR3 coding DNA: TGTGCCGGTGTCCGACTCAGTCAAGAGACCCAGTACTTC. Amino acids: CAGVRLSQETQYF.

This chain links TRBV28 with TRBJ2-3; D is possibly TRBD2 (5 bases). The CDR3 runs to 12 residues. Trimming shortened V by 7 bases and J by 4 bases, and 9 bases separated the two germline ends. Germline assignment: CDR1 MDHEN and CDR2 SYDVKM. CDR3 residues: CASKAAADTQYF. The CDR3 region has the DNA TGTGCCAGCAAAGCGGCGGCAGATACGCAGTATTTT.

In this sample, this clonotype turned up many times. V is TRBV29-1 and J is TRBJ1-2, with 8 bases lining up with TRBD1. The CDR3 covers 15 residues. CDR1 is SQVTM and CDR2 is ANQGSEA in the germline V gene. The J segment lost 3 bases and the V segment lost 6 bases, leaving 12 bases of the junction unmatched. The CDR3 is CSVHVGQGVDYGYTF. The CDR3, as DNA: TGCAGCGTCCATGTTGGACAGGGTGTAGACTATGGCTACACCTTC.

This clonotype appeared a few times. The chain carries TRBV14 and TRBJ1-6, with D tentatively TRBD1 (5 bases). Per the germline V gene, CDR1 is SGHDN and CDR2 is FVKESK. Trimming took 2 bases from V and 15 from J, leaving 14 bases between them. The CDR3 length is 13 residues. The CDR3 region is CASSQFRVSNLHF. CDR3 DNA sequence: TGTGCCAGCAGCCAATTCAGGGTCTCCAACCTCCACTTT.

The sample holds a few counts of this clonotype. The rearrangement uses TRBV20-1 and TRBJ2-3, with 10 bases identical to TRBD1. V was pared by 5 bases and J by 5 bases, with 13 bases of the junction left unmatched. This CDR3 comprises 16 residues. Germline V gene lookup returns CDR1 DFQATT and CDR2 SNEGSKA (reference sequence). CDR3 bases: TGCAGTGCTGGGAACCCGGGACAGGGGAGATTAGATACGCAGTATTTT. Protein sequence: CSAGNPGQGRLDTQYF.

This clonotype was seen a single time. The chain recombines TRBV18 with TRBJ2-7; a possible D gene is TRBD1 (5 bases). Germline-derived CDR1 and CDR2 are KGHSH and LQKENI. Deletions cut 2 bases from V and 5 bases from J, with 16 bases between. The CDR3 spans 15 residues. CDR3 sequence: CASSPNTQVAHEQYF. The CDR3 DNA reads TGTGCCAGCTCACCAAATACACAGGTCGCCCACGAGCAGTACTTC. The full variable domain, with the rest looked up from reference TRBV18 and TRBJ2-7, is NAGVMQNPRHLVRRRGQEARLRCSPMKGHSHVYWYRQLPEEGLKFMVYLQKENIIDESGMPKERFSAEFPKEGPSILRIQQVVRGDSAAYFCASSPNTQVAHEQYFGPGTRLTVT.

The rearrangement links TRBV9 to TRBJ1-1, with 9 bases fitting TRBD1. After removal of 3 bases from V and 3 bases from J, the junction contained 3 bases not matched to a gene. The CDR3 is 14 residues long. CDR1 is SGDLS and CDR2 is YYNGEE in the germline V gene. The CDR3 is CASSEQGADTEAFF. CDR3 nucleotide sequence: TGTGCCAGCAGCGAACAGGGGGCTGACACTGAAGCTTTCTTT.

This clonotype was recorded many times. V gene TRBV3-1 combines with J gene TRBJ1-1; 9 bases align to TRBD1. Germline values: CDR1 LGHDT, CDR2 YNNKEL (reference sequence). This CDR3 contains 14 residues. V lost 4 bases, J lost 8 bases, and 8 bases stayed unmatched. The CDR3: CASSLPGQGVEAFF. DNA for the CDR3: TGTGCCAGCAGCCTCCCGGGACAGGGCGTCGAAGCTTTCTTT.

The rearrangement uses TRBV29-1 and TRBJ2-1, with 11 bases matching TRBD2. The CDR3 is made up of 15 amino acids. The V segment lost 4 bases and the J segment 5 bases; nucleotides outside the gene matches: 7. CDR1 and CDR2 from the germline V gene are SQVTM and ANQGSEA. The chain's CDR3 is CSVGSGTSGHNEQFF. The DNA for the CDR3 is TGCAGCGTTGGGTCCGGGACTAGCGGACACAATGAGCAGTTCTTC.

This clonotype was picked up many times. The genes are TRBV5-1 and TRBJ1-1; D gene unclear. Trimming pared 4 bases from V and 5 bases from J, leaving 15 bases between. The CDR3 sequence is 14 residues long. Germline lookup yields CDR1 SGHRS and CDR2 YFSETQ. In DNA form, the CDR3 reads TGCGCCAGCAGCCCTAGCCGGGGATGGACTGAAGCTTTCTTT. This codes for CASSPSRGWTEAFF.

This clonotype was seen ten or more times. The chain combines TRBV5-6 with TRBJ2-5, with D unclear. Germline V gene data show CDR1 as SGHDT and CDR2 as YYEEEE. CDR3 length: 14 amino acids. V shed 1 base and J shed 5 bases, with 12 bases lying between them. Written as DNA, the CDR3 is TGTGCCAGCAGCTTGCATCTAAGTTCGGAGACCCAGTACTTC. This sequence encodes CASSLHLSSETQYF. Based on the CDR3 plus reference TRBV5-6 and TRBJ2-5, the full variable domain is DAGVTQSPTHLIKTRGQQVTLRCSPKSGHDTVSWYQQALGQGPQFIFQYYEEEERQRGNFPDRFSGHQFPNYSSELNVNALLLGDSALYLCASSLHLSSETQYFGPGTRLLVL.

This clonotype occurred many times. CDR3 nucleotide sequence: TGTGCCAGCTCACGAGCGGGGACAGTCGACTATGGCTACACCTTC. Translation gives CASSRAGTVDYGYTF. The chain joins TRBV18 to TRBJ1-2, with 7 bases that match TRBD1. The V and J ends lost 4 bases and 3 bases, in that order; junction bases with no gene match: 8. In germline, CDR1 is KGHSH, CDR2 LQKENI. This CDR3 spans 15 amino acids.

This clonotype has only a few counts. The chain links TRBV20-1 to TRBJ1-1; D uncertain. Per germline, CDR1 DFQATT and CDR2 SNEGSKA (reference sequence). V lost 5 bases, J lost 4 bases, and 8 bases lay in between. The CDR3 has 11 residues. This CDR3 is CSAFVSTEAFF. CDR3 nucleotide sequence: TGCAGTGCTTTCGTTAGCACTGAAGCTTTCTTT.

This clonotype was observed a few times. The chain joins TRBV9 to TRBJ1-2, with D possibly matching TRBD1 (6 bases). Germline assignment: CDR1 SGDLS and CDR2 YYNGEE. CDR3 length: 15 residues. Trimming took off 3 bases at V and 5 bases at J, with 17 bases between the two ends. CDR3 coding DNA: TGTGCCAGCAGCGGTCGACAGGCGAGTTGGTATGGCTACACCTTC. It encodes CASSGRQASWYGYTF.

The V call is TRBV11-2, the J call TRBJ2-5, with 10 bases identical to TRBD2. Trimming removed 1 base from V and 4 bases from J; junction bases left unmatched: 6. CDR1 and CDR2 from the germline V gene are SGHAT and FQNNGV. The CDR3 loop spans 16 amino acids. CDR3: CASSLGAGGPGETQYF. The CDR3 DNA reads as TGTGCCAGCAGCTTAGGAGCGGGAGGGCCGGGAGAGACCCAGTACTTC.

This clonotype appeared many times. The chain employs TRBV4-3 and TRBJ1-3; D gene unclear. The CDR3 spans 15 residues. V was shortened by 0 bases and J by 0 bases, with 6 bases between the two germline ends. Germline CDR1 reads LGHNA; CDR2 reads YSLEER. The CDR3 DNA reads TGCGCCAGCAGCCAAGATCCCAGCTCTGGAAACACCATATATTTT. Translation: CASSQDPSSGNTIYF.

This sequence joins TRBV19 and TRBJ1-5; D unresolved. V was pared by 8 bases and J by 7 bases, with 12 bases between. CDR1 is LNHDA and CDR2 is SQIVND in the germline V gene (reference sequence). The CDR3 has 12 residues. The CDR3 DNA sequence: TGTGCCAGTGCCCAGTTCGGACAGCCCCAGCATTTT. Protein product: CASAQFGQPQHF. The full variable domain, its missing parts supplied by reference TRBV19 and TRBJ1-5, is DGGITQSPKYLFRKEGQNVTLSCEQNLNHDAMYWYRQDPGQGLRLIYYSQIVNDFQKGDIAEGYSVSREKKESFPLTVTSAQKNPTAFYLCASAQFGQPQHFGDGTRLSIL.

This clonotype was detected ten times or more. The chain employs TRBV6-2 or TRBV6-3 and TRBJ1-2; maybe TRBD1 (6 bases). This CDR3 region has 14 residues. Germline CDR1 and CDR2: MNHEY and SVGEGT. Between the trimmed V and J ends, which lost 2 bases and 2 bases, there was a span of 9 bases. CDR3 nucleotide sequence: TGTGCCAGCAGTTACCGGGGACAAAACTATGGCTACACCTTC. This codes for CASSYRGQNYGYTF.